Listed here are 24 T cell receptor beta chains from one sample, sequenced in a study of technical replicates of blood from a few donors (dated by TCRdb to between 2016 and 2019). The protocol used for the library was the immunoSEQ multiplex PCR assay. TCRdb retrieved this table from immuneACCESS and kept in-frame rearrangements only. Not all clones are present; in checked studies, unresolved V genes account for under half, and no reason is known for the remainder. This sample has tens of thousands of clones in its table, and 95% of those were observed once. Approximately 0.26% of the sample lies in the top ten. The sample was T cells isolated from PBMCs. These TCRs come from a human donor in good health.

The chain carries TRBV4-1 and TRBJ2-7; TRBD2 matches at 12 bases. The J segment lost 3 bases and the V segment lost 4 bases, leaving 4 bases of the junction unmatched. The CDR3 runs 15 residues. The V gene's germline CDR1 is MGHRA and CDR2 YSYEKL. The CDR3 coding sequence is TGCGCCAGCAGCCGCCCGACTAGCGGGAGCTACGAGCAGTACTTC. It yields the protein CASSRPTSGSYEQYF.

V is TRBV27 and J is TRBJ1-5; the match to TRBD1 covers 8 bases. CDR3 size: 15 residues. Looked up from germline, CDR1 is MNHEY and CDR2 is SMNVEV (reference sequence). V was pared by 4 bases and J by 6 bases, with 8 bases of the junction left unmatched. The CDR3 bases are TGTGCCAGCAGTTACGGACAGGGAAATCTTCAGCCCCAGCATTTT. It encodes CASSYGQGNLQPQHF.

The CDR3 coding sequence is TGTGCCAGCAGTTTTCGGCAGGCTCCAAATCAGCCCCAGCATTTT. Translated: CASSFRQAPNQPQHF. The chain couples TRBV27 to TRBJ1-5, with D uncertain. Germline V gene lookup returns CDR1 MNHEY and CDR2 SMNVEV (reference sequence). This CDR3 has 15 residues. Trimming took 3 bases from V and 4 from J, leaving 13 bases between them.

The chain joins TRBV19 to TRBJ2-7; possible D gene TRBD1, 5 bases. V gave up 5 bases and J gave up 3 bases, with 26 bases separating them. The CDR3 sequence is 18 residues long. Germline V gene lookup returns CDR1 LNHDA and CDR2 SQIVND (reference sequence). Here the CDR3 DNA reads TGTGCCAGTAGTGTAAGCGACAGCGCTCCCCCGGGTTTCTACGAGCAGTACTTC. It encodes CASSVSDSAPPGFYEQYF.

The J gene is TRBJ2-7, the V gene TRBV7-9; D perhaps matches TRBD2 (5 bases). V lost 4 bases and J lost 3, with 19 bases in between. The CDR3 spans 16 residues. CDR1 and CDR2 from the germline V gene are SEHNR and FQNEAQ (reference sequence). The CDR3 DNA sequence: TGTGCCAGCAGCTCCCCCCACGGGGATCATGGCTACGAGCAGTACTTC. Its protein product is CASSSPHGDHGYEQYF.

In DNA, the CDR3 is TGCGCCAGCGGGACAGGGAAAAGTGAGGAGACCCAGTACTTC. Translation: CASGTGKSEETQYF. The chain combines TRBV5-1 with TRBJ2-5; TRBD1 aligns across 9 bases. This CDR3 contains 14 residues. Germline CDR1 is SGHRS and CDR2 is YFSETQ. Losses at the gene ends were 7 bases for V and 5 bases for J; bases not matched to a gene: 9.

V gene TRBV2 combines with J gene TRBJ2-6; no clear D gene. CDR1 SNHLY and CDR2 FYNNEI come from the germline V gene. This CDR3 is 17 amino acids long. V was trimmed by 4 bases and J by 2 bases, leaving 15 bases between them. The CDR3, as DNA: TGTGCCAGCAGTGGCTTCTCCACAAAAGCTGGGGCCAACGTCCTGACTTTC. Protein sequence: CASSGFSTKAGANVLTF. The full variable domain, in which reference TRBV2 and TRBJ2-6 provide the parts outside the CDR3, is EPEVTQTPSHQVTQMGQEVILRCVPISNHLYFYWYRQILGQKVEFLVSFYNNEISEKSEIFDDQFSVERPDGSNFTLKIRSTKLEDSAMYFCASSGFSTKAGANVLTFGAGSRLTVL.

The chain has TRBV4-1 and TRBJ2-1; D not certain. Between the trimmed V and J ends, which lost 1 base and 6 bases, there was a span of 4 bases. Looked up from germline, CDR1 is MGHRA and CDR2 is YSYEKL. There are 12 residues in the CDR3. CDR3 coding DNA: TGCGCCAGCAGCCAAGTGAGCAATGAGCAGTTCTTC. Protein product: CASSQVSNEQFF.

The chain couples TRBV11-2 to TRBJ2-4, with 7 bases matching TRBD1. Germline assignment: CDR1 SGHAT and CDR2 FQNNGV. The V gene end was trimmed by 8 bases and the J gene end by 5 bases; junction bases not matched to a gene: 9. CDR3 length equals 14 residues. CDR3: CASGPTGAQNIQYF. In DNA, the CDR3 is TGTGCCAGCGGGCCTACAGGGGCCCAAAACATTCAGTACTTC.

The table lists this clone with a count of one. V gene TRBV6-1 combines with J gene TRBJ1-1, with TRBD1 matching over 7 bases. Unmatched junction bases numbered 8, after V lost 3 bases and J lost 1 base. The CDR3 runs to 16 residues. The germline gives CDR1 MNHNS, CDR2 SASEGT. CDR3 coding DNA: TGTGCCAGCAGTGAGGGCAGGGGGAGCGCGAACACTGAAGCTTTCTTT. Translated, it gives CASSEGRGSANTEAFF.

As concerns this clone: The junction and the germline gene differ at one end; a read error may be behind it. The CDR3 region is CVSSFRSYNSPLHF. In DNA, the CDR3 is TGTGTCAGCAGTTTCCGGTCTTATAATTCACCCCTCCACTTT. The chain couples TRBV27 to TRBJ1-6, with no clear D. CDR3 length equals 14 residues. Germline assignment: CDR1 MNHEY and CDR2 SMNVEV (reference sequence).

The V call is TRBV27, the J call TRBJ2-7, with D hard to call. The germline CDR1 and CDR2 sequences are MNHEY and SMNVEV (reference sequence). Between the trimmed V and J ends, which lost 1 base and 2 bases, there was a span of 6 bases. This CDR3 is built from 13 residues. The CDR3 is CASSLWPAYEQYF. CDR3 bases: TGTGCCAGCAGTTTATGGCCAGCCTACGAGCAGTACTTC.

The rearrangement links TRBV6-1 to TRBJ2-5, with D possibly matching TRBD2 (5 bases). In germline, CDR1 is MNHNS, CDR2 SASEGT. This CDR3 comprises 15 residues. V lost 1 base to trimming and J lost 7 bases, with 16 bases between them. The DNA of the CDR3 is TGTGCCAGCAGTGAAGAGTATACTAGTCTGGTGACCCAGTACTTC. Protein product: CASSEEYTSLVTQYF.

About this clone: Compared with germline, one end of the junction differs, possibly owing to a read error. V gene TRBV7-2 combines with J gene TRBJ2-5, with unresolved D. Germline V CDR1 and CDR2: SGHTA, FQGNSA. The CDR3 covers 14 residues. The CDR3 coding sequence is TGTGCCAGCAGCGTAGCCCCGACTCCCCGGGCCCAGTACTTC. It specifies CASSVAPTPRAQYF.

This clone was counted once. The chain joins TRBV5-6 to TRBJ2-1; D possibly corresponds to TRBD2 (6 bases). The CDR3 is 16 amino acids. Germline V CDR1 and CDR2: SGHDT, YYEEEE. The germline V and J ends were trimmed by 4 bases and 2 bases, with 16 bases remaining between them. The CDR3 nucleotides are TGTGCCAGCAGCCCAGCCGGGGGTAGGACCTACAATGAGCAGTTCTTC. Protein: CASSPAGGRTYNEQFF.

The gene calls are TRBV7-3 and TRBJ1-2, with a tentative D call TRBD1 (6 bases). This CDR3 comprises 13 residues. Germline-derived CDR1 and CDR2 are SGHTA and FQGTGA. Deletions cut 2 bases from V and 8 bases from J, with 12 bases between. CDR3: CASSLVTGSGYTF. The DNA of the CDR3 is TGTGCCAGCAGCTTAGTTACAGGGTCAGGCTACACCTTC.

This chain uses TRBV6-1 with TRBJ1-1, with D hard to call. The germline V and J ends were trimmed by 2 bases and 3 bases, with 7 bases remaining between them. The CDR3 has 13 amino acids. CDR1 MNHNS and CDR2 SASEGT come from the germline V gene. CDR3 loop: CASSEQLYTEAFF. The CDR3, as DNA: TGTGCCAGCAGTGAACAACTTTACACTGAAGCTTTCTTT.

This clone showed up just once. The CDR3 loop is CASSSSLAGTLNTEAFF. The CDR3 DNA sequence: TGTGCCAGCAGCTCGAGTCTGGCAGGAACTTTGAACACTGAAGCTTTCTTT. This sequence joins TRBV7-9 and TRBJ1-1; no clear D. The CDR3 loop spans 17 amino acids. The germline V gene has CDR1 SEHNR and CDR2 FQNEAQ (reference sequence). Deletions cut 4 bases from V and 0 bases from J, with 18 bases between. The complete variable domain, with remaining parts taken from reference TRBV7-9 and TRBJ1-1, reads DTGVSQNPRHKITKRGQNVTFRCDPISEHNRLYWYRQTLGQGPEFLTYFQNEAQLEKSRLLSDRFSAERPKGSFSTLEIQRTEQGDSAMYLCASSSSLAGTLNTEAFFGQGTRLTVV.

This chain uses TRBV5-4 with TRBJ2-1, with TRBD2 matching 7 bases. The V gene end was trimmed by 4 bases and the J gene end by 0 bases; junction bases not matched to a gene: 7. Germline V gives CDR1 SGHNT, CDR2 YYREEE (reference sequence). CDR3 length: 16 amino acids. The CDR3 nucleotides read TGTGCCAGCAGCGATCCCCGGGGGGACTCCTACAATGAGCAGTTCTTC. Amino acids: CASSDPRGDSYNEQFF.

V usage is TRBV7-3 and J usage is TRBJ2-3; TRBD1 is a possible D gene (5 bases). This CDR3 region has 15 residues. V gave up 6 bases and J gave up 3 bases, with 16 bases separating them. Germline CDR1 reads SGHTA; CDR2 reads FQGTGA. CDR3 sequence: CASSFSGMGTDTQYF. CDR3 in DNA: TGTGCCAGCAGTTTTTCAGGGATGGGGACAGATACGCAGTATTTT.

The genes are TRBV28 and TRBJ2-1; 10 nucleotides agree with TRBD2. The CDR3 is 14 amino acids. V lost 10 bases to trimming and J lost 15 bases; unmatched junction nucleotides: 18. CDR1 MDHEN and CDR2 SYDVKM come from the germline V gene. For the CDR3, the DNA is TGTGCCACCGCGTTGTGGACTAGCGGATCCGGCGGGTTCTTC. The encoded protein is CATALWTSGSGGFF.

The chain joins TRBV29-1 to TRBJ2-1; possibly TRBD2 for D (5 bases). Trimming pared 4 bases from V and 0 bases from J, leaving 13 bases between. The CDR3 covers 15 residues. Germline V gene lookup returns CDR1 SQVTM and CDR2 ANQGSEA. The CDR3 protein is CSVVRAQSSYNEQFF. CDR3 bases: TGCAGCGTTGTGAGGGCCCAGAGCTCCTACAATGAGCAGTTCTTC.

J is TRBJ2-7 and V is TRBV27; 9 nucleotides align to TRBD2. CDR1 is MNHEY and CDR2 is SMNVEV in the germline V gene (reference sequence). The CDR3 sequence is 14 residues long. With 3 bases clipped from V and 4 bases from J, the junction kept 4 bases outside the gene matches. The CDR3 bases are TGTGCCAGCAGTTTTAGCGGGAGAAATTACGAGCAGTACTTC. As protein: CASSFSGRNYEQYF.

This clone was seen just once. The rearrangement uses TRBV7-9 and TRBJ1-5; tentatively, D is TRBD1 (5 bases). The germline CDR1 and CDR2 sequences are SEHNR and FQNEAQ (reference sequence). This CDR3 spans 16 amino acids. Between the trimmed V and J ends, which lost 0 bases and 5 bases, there was a span of 14 bases. The CDR3 loop is CASSLARDRAYQPQHF. For the CDR3, the DNA is TGTGCCAGCAGCTTAGCGCGGGACCGTGCTTATCAGCCCCAGCATTTT.